This TCR beta chain was recorded in a study of OX40 agonist ivuxolimab in advanced cancers. Sequencing used immunoSEQ multiplex PCR; TCRdb keeps in-frame clones, though not all of them. The sample holds around 66,000 clones, 65% to 85% seen once. CDR1 and CDR2 (germline): SEHNR, FQNEAQ (reference sequence). Losses at the gene ends were 4 bases for V and 6 bases for J; bases not matched to a gene: 5. CDR3 size: 13 residues. This specimen consisted of CD4+ or CD8+ T cells sorted from blood, obtained in a trial of the OX40 agonist ivuxolimab. The rearrangement uses TRBV7-9 and TRBJ1-1, with 7 nucleotides matching TRBD1. The sequence was obtained from an adult with an advanced solid tumor such as melanoma, head and neck, liver or kidney cancer. The DNA of the CDR3 is TGTGCCAGCAGCTGGGGGACAGTTTCTGAAGCTTTCTTT. Translation gives CASSWGTVSEAFF.